This is a list of T cell receptor beta chains from one sample in a study of siplizumab effects on memory and regulatory T cells. The assay was immunoSEQ multiplex PCR, and TCRdb's table has in-frame clones only and misses some. This table holds tens of thousands of clones, 90% to 97% found once. Sequenced material: naive CD8+ T cells sorted from blood. These receptors were taken from a human donor in good health. Both conserved end residues are part of each CDR3. The order of the fields is D gene, V gene, clone size, J gene, CDR3 DNA, CDR3 protein. D genes are given only for firm matches. Clone size appears in some rows only: once, few, many, or a class for an expanded clone.

TRBD1,TRBV5-6,.,TRBJ2-7,TGTGCCAGCACCGTCGGACAGGGCTACGAGCAGTACTTC,CASTVGQGYEQYF
TRBD1,TRBV2,.,TRBJ2-3,TGTGCCAGCCGCGGGACAGGGGGAGGGTGGTCCACAGATACGCAGTATTTT,CASRGTGGGWSTDTQYF
.,TRBV5-6,.,TRBJ1-4,TGTGCCAGCAGCTTGGGAGGGGATGAAAAACTGTTTTTT,CASSLGGDEKLFF
.,TRBV27,.,TRBJ2-1,TGTGCCAGCAGTCCTAGTGGACCTGAGCAGTTCTTC,CASSPSGPEQFF
.,TRBV6-6,once,TRBJ1-2,TGTGCCAGCAGCCAGGGACAATACTATGGCTACACCTTC,CASSQGQYYGYTF
TRBD2,TRBV4-2,.,TRBJ2-3,TGTGCCAGCAGCCCCTTAGCGGGGGTGGATACGCAGTATTTT,CASSPLAGVDTQYF
.,TRBV5-6,.,TRBJ2-2,TGTGCCAGCAGCCTCGCCCCCACCGGGGAGCTGTTTTTT,CASSLAPTGELFF
.,TRBV9,.,TRBJ1-6,TGTGCCAGCAGCCCGGAGGGGGGGGCCTCCTATAATTCACCCCTCCACTTT,CASSPEGGASYNSPLHF
.,TRBV7-9,.,TRBJ1-1,TGTGCCAGCAGCCCCGTTCTCACGGGGGCCTTGAACACTGAAGCTTTCTTT,CASSPVLTGALNTEAFF
TRBD2,TRBV2,.,TRBJ2-7,TGTGCCAGCAGGATAGCGGGGGGGCCTAATCATTCCGAGCAGTACTTC,CASRIAGGPNHSEQYF
.,TRBV19,.,TRBJ2-7,TGTGCCAGTAGTGATGCGTCCACAGGAGCCTACGAGCAGTACTTC,CASSDASTGAYEQYF
TRBD1,TRBV13,.,TRBJ1-2,TGTGCCAGCTCCGCGGACAGGACCTATGGCTACACCTTC,CASSADRTYGYTF
TRBD2,TRBV5-1,once,TRBJ2-1,TGCGCCAGCAGTTGGACTAGCGATTCCTACAATGAGCAGTTCTTC,CASSWTSDSYNEQFF
.,TRBV19,.,TRBJ1-5,TGTGCCAGTAGTGGATGGGGGGGCAATCAGCCCCAGCATTTT,CASSGWGGNQPQHF
TRBD2,TRBV6-6,.,TRBJ2-7,TGTGCCAGCAGTTACCAAGCGGGGGACGAGCAGTACTTC,CASSYQAGDEQYF
TRBD1,TRBV4-1,.,TRBJ1-1,TGCGCCAGCAGCCAAGATGAAATGAGGGGACAGGGGGCGACCGAAGCTTTCTTT,CASSQDEMRGQGATEAFF
.,TRBV20-1,.,TRBJ2-3,TGCAGTGTGGTGGGCTCCACGCAGTATTTT,CSVVGSTQYF
.,TRBV19,.,TRBJ1-1,TGTGCCAGTAGTTGGGGGTCCCCCACTGAAGCTTTCTTT,CASSWGSPTEAFF
.,TRBV19,.,TRBJ2-7,TGTGCCAGTAGTTACTCCGGGGTCCCCTACGAGCAGTACTTC,CASSYSGVPYEQYF
.,TRBV9,.,TRBJ2-7,TGTGCCAGCAGCCCACGGACAGTTAGTGAGCAGTACTTC,CASSPRTVSEQYF
TRBD1,TRBV4-3,once,TRBJ1-4,TGCGCCAGCAGCCAGTCACAGGGGGGAGGTGAAAAACTGTTTTTT,CASSQSQGGGEKLFF
.,TRBV5-4,.,TRBJ1-2,TGTGCCAGCAGCTTAGGAGTTAACTATGGCTACACCTTC,CASSLGVNYGYTF
.,TRBV19,.,TRBJ2-2,TGTGCCAGTAGTATCCTCGGGACTTCCACCGGGGAGCTGTTTTTT,CASSILGTSTGELFF
TRBD2,TRBV9,.,TRBJ2-5,TGTGCCAGCAGCGGGGGAGGGATACAAGAGACCCAGTACTTC,CASSGGGIQETQYF
TRBD1,TRBV10-3,.,TRBJ2-5,TGTGCCATCAGTGGGACAGGGGGTCAAGAGACCCAGTACTTC,CAISGTGGQETQYF
.,TRBV9,.,TRBJ2-7,TGTGCCAGCAGCCCACCCCGAGGAGCGGCCTACGAGCAGTACTTC,CASSPPRGAAYEQYF
TRBD1,TRBV25-1,.,TRBJ1-1,TGTGCCAGCAGTGAATATGGAGGGGGCGATGGAGCTTTCTTT,CASSEYGGGDGAFF
.,TRBV28,.,TRBJ2-2,TGTGCCAGCAGTTTATGGCGGGGAGAAACCGGGGAGCTGTTTTTT,CASSLWRGETGELFF
.,TRBV28,.,TRBJ1-2,TGTGCCAGCAGTTTTTTAGTCACGGGGGATGGCTACACCTTC,CASSFLVTGDGYTF
TRBD2,TRBV5-6,.,TRBJ2-1,TGTGCCAGCGGTCCCAGCGGGGGTTACAATGAGCAGTTCTTC,CASGPSGGYNEQFF
.,TRBV19,.,TRBJ1-2,TGTGCCAGTACTGGGGATAACTATGGCTACACCTTC,CASTGDNYGYTF
.,TRBV4-1,.,TRBJ2-3,TGCGCCAGCAGCCAAGGATGGGGGACGGGAGATACGCAGTATTTT,CASSQGWGTGDTQYF
.,TRBV19,.,TRBJ1-3,TGTGCCAGTAAGGAGGACCCTGGAAACACCATATATTTT,CASKEDPGNTIYF
.,TRBV5-1,.,TRBJ1-1,TGCGCCAGCGGTTATATTGGGACCGGGGAGACTGAAGCTTTCTTT,CASGYIGTGETEAFF
.,TRBV29-1,.,TRBJ2-5,TGCAGCGTTGAGGAAGAAGGTAGTAACCAAGAGACCCAGTACTTC,CSVEEEGSNQETQYF
.,TRBV4-1,.,TRBJ1-3,TGCGCCAGCAGCCAAGATAGGGGAAACACCATATATTTT,CASSQDRGNTIYF
.,TRBV6-1,.,TRBJ1-1,TGTGCCAGCAGTGGCTCCGGGACTGGGGAAAGAGGCTGGGACACTGAAGCTTTCTTT,CASSGSGTGERGWDTEAFF
.,TRBV9,once,TRBJ1-5,TGTGCCAGCAGCGTAGGGGGAGGTCCTAGGCAGCCCCAGCATTTT,CASSVGGGPRQPQHF
.,TRBV28,.,TRBJ2-7,TGTGCCAGCAGTTCCTGGAGGGCCTACGAGCAGTACTTC,CASSSWRAYEQYF
TRBD2,TRBV5-6,.,TRBJ2-5,TGTGCCAGCAGCCTCGGGGGCGGGGGGTACCAAGAGACCCAGTACTTC,CASSLGGGGYQETQYF
.,TRBV11-2,.,TRBJ2-1,TGTGCCAGCAGCTTAGAAGCGGGTGAATACAATGAGCAGTTCTTC,CASSLEAGEYNEQFF
TRBD1,TRBV19,.,TRBJ2-7,TGTGCCAGCTCTCAGGGGGCGGACGAGCAGTACTTC,CASSQGADEQYF